The 22 T cell receptor beta chains below were found in one sample sequenced in a study of blood T cell repertoires in COVID-19. Here immunoSEQ multiplex PCR was the method, and the copy in TCRdb shows in-frame clones only, minus some. The data contain approximately 220,000 clones, roughly 80% of them singletons. The sequenced sample was PBMCs or T cells enriched from blood (not recorded which). The receptors were sampled from a woman aged 50 to 60 who had been exposed to COVID-19.

The chain joins TRBV19 to TRBJ2-7, with a possible D match to TRBD1 (6 bases). The CDR3 runs to 13 residues. Trimming removed 6 bases at V and 7 bases at J, with 16 bases between. Germline-derived CDR1 and CDR2 are LNHDA and SQIVND (reference sequence). The DNA of the CDR3 is TGTGCCAGTAGCAGCTCACAGGGTCGAGAGCAGTACTTC. It is translated as CASSSSQGREQYF. The variable domain in full, completed from reference TRBV19 and TRBJ2-7, reads DGGITQSPKYLFRKEGQNVTLSCEQNLNHDAMYWYRQDPGQGLRLIYYSQIVNDFQKGDIAEGYSVSREKKESFPLTVTSAQKNPTAFYLCASSSSQGREQYFGPGTRLTVT.

The chain combines TRBV5-6 with TRBJ1-1; D is unclear. V lost 0 bases and J lost 0, with 9 bases in between. CDR1 SGHDT and CDR2 YYEEEE come from the germline V gene. This CDR3 has 15 amino acids. The CDR3 region has the DNA TGTGCCAGCAGCTTGGGGGTCAGGTTGAACACTGAAGCTTTCTTT. Translating it yields CASSLGVRLNTEAFF.

This clone appeared once. The DNA for the CDR3 is TGTGCCAGCAGTTTCCCCGGCGGTGAAGCTTTCTTT. This gives the protein CASSFPGGEAFF. This chain links TRBV27 with TRBJ1-1; no definite D call. The length of the CDR3 is 12 residues. V was trimmed by 3 bases and J by 7 bases, leaving 9 bases between them. Per germline, CDR1 MNHEY and CDR2 SMNVEV (reference sequence).

The CDR3 DNA reads as TGTGCCAGCAGCCAAGCCGGTTCCAATACGGGATCAATCTATGGCTACACCTTC. It encodes CASSQAGSNTGSIYGYTF. This chain links TRBV4-2 with TRBJ1-2; D is unresolved. Trimming shortened V by 1 base and J by 4 bases, and 22 bases separated the two germline ends. Germline lookup yields CDR1 LGHNA and CDR2 YNFKEQ. This CDR3 comprises 18 residues.

The J gene is TRBJ2-3, the V gene TRBV12-3 or TRBV12-4; tentative D call: TRBD2 (5 bases). The V gene lost 4 bases and the J gene lost 8 bases, with 13 bases spanning the gap. This CDR3 has 13 residues. The CDR3 reads CASSSEARGTQYF. The CDR3 DNA follows: TGTGCCAGCAGTTCCGAGGCCCGGGGTACGCAGTATTTT.

The chain joins TRBV7-2 to TRBJ2-7; 12 positions match TRBD2. Germline assignment: CDR1 SGHTA and CDR2 FQGNSA. Trimming cost V 0 bases and J 6 bases; bases outside gene matches: 6. CDR3 size: 16 residues. This CDR3 is CASSLAASGGGGEQYF. In nucleotides, the CDR3 is TGTGCCAGCAGCTTAGCGGCTAGCGGGGGGGGCGGCGAGCAGTACTTC.

This clone came up once. This sequence joins TRBV5-1 and TRBJ2-3; 9 bases line up with TRBD2. Germline CDR1 SGHRS, CDR2 YFSETQ. V lost 0 bases to trimming and J lost 4 bases; unmatched junction nucleotides: 6. The CDR3 covers 16 residues. Here the CDR3 reads CASSLVAGGMPDTQYF. In DNA form, the CDR3 reads TGCGCCAGCAGCTTGGTTGCGGGGGGGATGCCAGATACGCAGTATTTT.

The CDR3 DNA follows: TGTGCCAGCAGCCGTCCGGGACAGGGCAACACTGAAGCTTTCTTT. Its protein product is CASSRPGQGNTEAFF. The chain carries TRBV4-2 and TRBJ1-1; 9 nucleotides line up with TRBD1. Germline CDR1 and CDR2: LGHNA and YNFKEQ. After removal of 4 bases from V and 2 bases from J, the junction contained 5 bases not matched to a gene. The CDR3 covers 15 residues.

The rearrangement links TRBV7-2 to TRBJ1-1; a weak D match, TRBD1 (5 bases). Germline V CDR1 and CDR2: SGHTA, FQGNSA. The CDR3 runs 14 residues. V was pared by 4 bases and J by 5 bases, with 14 bases between. The CDR3 DNA is TGTGCCAGCAGCTCCAGGGTTGGGGCTACTGAAGCTTTCTTT. As protein: CASSSRVGATEAFF.

The chain has TRBV19 and TRBJ1-5; 10 nucleotides agree with TRBD1. Germline lookup yields CDR1 LNHDA and CDR2 SQIVND (reference sequence). With 9 bases clipped from V and 7 bases from J, the junction kept 9 bases outside the gene matches. The CDR3 is made up of 14 amino acids. The chain's CDR3 is CASNRDRGLQPQHF. The CDR3 bases are TGTGCCAGCAACCGGGACAGGGGACTACAGCCCCAGCATTTT.

This chain connects TRBV6-2 or TRBV6-3 to TRBJ1-1; D is uncertain. Deletions cut 5 bases from V and 0 bases from J, with 10 bases between. The V gene's germline CDR1 is MNHEY and CDR2 SVGEGT. This CDR3 is 14 amino acids long. CDR3 protein: CASSPFYMNTEAFF. The CDR3 DNA reads TGTGCCAGCAGTCCGTTTTACATGAACACTGAAGCTTTCTTT.

The rearrangement links TRBV14 to TRBJ1-1, with 8 bases that match TRBD1. The CDR3 extends over 16 amino acids. Trimming removed 2 bases from V and 1 base from J; junction bases left unmatched: 6. Germline values: CDR1 SGHDN, CDR2 FVKESK. Written as DNA, the CDR3 is TGTGCCAGCAGCCAACGAGCAGGGGGCCGGAACACTGAAGCTTTCTTT. Protein product: CASSQRAGGRNTEAFF.

This clone was observed a few times. The chain uses TRBV29-1 and TRBJ2-1; D perhaps matches TRBD2 (6 bases). Per the germline V gene, CDR1 is SQVTM and CDR2 is ANQGSEA. Trimming took off 4 bases at V and 9 bases at J, with 16 bases between the two ends. The CDR3 contains 13 residues. CDR3: CSVVDPGRTEQFF. The CDR3 DNA sequence: TGCAGCGTTGTTGACCCGGGGAGGACTGAGCAGTTCTTC.

The chain employs TRBV11-2 and TRBJ2-7; 7 bases match TRBD2. J was trimmed by 4 bases and V by 5 bases; bases with no gene match: 14. The CDR3 spans 16 residues. The germline V gene has CDR1 SGHAT and CDR2 FQNNGV. The CDR3 DNA is TGTGCCAGCAGCCGGGGAGGGGTGGGGAACCTTTACGAGCAGTACTTC. Its protein is CASSRGGVGNLYEQYF.

The chain couples TRBV3-1 (or the pseudogene TRBV3-2) to TRBJ2-3, with 15 bases aligning to TRBD2. V shed 4 bases and J 0 bases; nucleotides not matched to a gene: 2. The CDR3 is 17 amino acids. Germline V gene lookup returns CDR1 LGHDT and CDR2 YNNKEL (reference sequence). In DNA form, the CDR3 reads TGTGCCAGCAGCCGGACTAGCGGGGGGGCTAGCACAGATACGCAGTATTTT. It yields the protein CASSRTSGGASTDTQYF.

The chain is built from TRBV5-1 and TRBJ1-1; D call uncertain. Trimming stripped 4 bases from V and 4 bases from J, with 11 bases between. In germline, CDR1 is SGHRS, CDR2 YFSETQ. The length of the CDR3 is 13 residues. DNA of the CDR3: TGCGCCAGCAGCCTTGGGCTTGCCACTGAAGCTTTCTTT. This gives the protein CASSLGLATEAFF.

V usage is TRBV6-1 and J usage is TRBJ1-3, with TRBD1 matching 10 bases. The J segment lost 7 bases and the V segment lost 2 bases, leaving 5 bases of the junction unmatched. CDR3 length: 15 amino acids. CDR1 and CDR2 (germline): MNHNS, SASEGT. The CDR3: CASSEYPGQGNTIYF. DNA for the CDR3: TGTGCCAGCAGTGAATATCCGGGACAGGGGAACACCATATATTTT.

This chain uses TRBV10-3 with TRBJ1-6; D is uncertain. Trimming took off 4 bases at V and 14 bases at J, with 12 bases between the two ends. The length of the CDR3 is 12 residues. Germline values: CDR1 ENHRY, CDR2 SYGVKD. The CDR3 bases are TGTGCCATCAGTGGAGGTCGGGGAACCCTCCACTTT. Protein: CAISGGRGTLHF.

The V and J genes are TRBV7-9 and TRBJ2-5; a possible D gene is TRBD1 (5 bases). The CDR3 covers 12 residues. From germline, CDR1 is SEHNR and CDR2 FQNEAQ (reference sequence). Trimming shortened V by 3 bases and J by 5 bases, and 7 bases separated the two germline ends. The CDR3: CASSLKGETQYF. The DNA of the CDR3 is TGTGCCAGCAGCTTGAAGGGGGAGACCCAGTACTTC.

This clone has only one observation. This chain links TRBV11-2 with TRBJ2-5; D is perhaps TRBD1 (6 bases). The V gene lost 3 bases and the J gene lost 7 bases, with 18 bases spanning the gap. The germline V gene has CDR1 SGHAT and CDR2 FQNNGV. The CDR3 runs 15 residues. CDR3 DNA sequence: TGTGCCAGCAGCTTTGGCAGGGGCGCCCAGGTGACCCAGTACTTC. Encoded protein: CASSFGRGAQVTQYF.

In its sample, this clone was seen a few times. The chain links TRBV5-1 to TRBJ2-1; 11 bases are a match to TRBD1. CDR1 is SGHRS, CDR2 YFSETQ, per germline. This CDR3 contains 13 residues. V was pared by 4 bases and J by 14 bases, with 8 bases of the junction left unmatched. Here the CDR3 DNA reads TGCGCCAGCAGCGGGGACAGGGGGATTGCGGAGTTCTTC. This encodes CASSGDRGIAEFF.

The V call is TRBV5-4, the J call TRBJ2-7; 9 bases map to TRBD1. Germline V gene sequence: CDR1 SGHNT, CDR2 YYREEE (reference sequence). V shed 4 bases, J shed 4 bases, and the junction held 12 bases outside the gene matches. The CDR3 runs to 16 residues. This CDR3 reads CASSHINRDRAYEQYF. In DNA form, the CDR3 reads TGTGCCAGCAGCCACATAAACCGGGACAGGGCTTACGAGCAGTACTTC.